This record covers a single T cell receptor beta chain. Its antigen is not yet known. There are no base qualities to consult, and no much larger clone falls within one base. This sample also contains other DNA sequences that code for the same CDR3. Using the deep immunoSEQ assay, TCR CDR3 regions were amplified from genomic DNA by multiplex PCR. For each cell subset, the extracted genomic DNA was distributed evenly across all wells of several immunoSEQ 96-well plates, and each plate served as one replicate. For sorted subsets, about 200 ng genomic DNA, equal to tens of thousands of T cell genomes, was loaded into each replicate PCR. The purified libraries were quantified using a Qubit 3.0 fluorometer, sized with a Bioanalyzer 2100, and then quantified again using the KAPA Library Quantification kit. Each immunoSEQ 96-well plate was sequenced on its own single-read 150-cycle Illumina NextSeq 550 flow cell. Per the original workflow: Because the immunoSEQ output included only junctional sequences and no quality scores, the filtering could not be the same as the filtering used for full-length reads. Sequences were annotated with PyIR, a Python wrapper for IgBLAST v1.9, and V/J genes and CDR3 were assigned using IMGT germline references. Any read was removed if the V/J assignment was weak (E-value above 1e-6), the CDR3 was missing, or the read contained stop codons, out-of-frame junctions, or ambiguous translated residues. V3J clonotypes were defined as sequences sharing the same inferred V gene, J gene, and CDR3 amino acid sequence. To compute the percentage overlap between repertoires, the number of shared unique clonotypes was divided by the size of the smaller repertoire. Repertoire richness was assessed with RTK rarefaction, the Chao1 estimator, and Recon v2.1 estimates of unobserved clonotypes. OLGA was used to compute generation probabilities for all TCRbeta clonotypes that the gDNA method yielded from a few donors. TCRdb holds this immuneACCESS table with in-frame rearrangements only. Some clones are missing; in checked studies, unresolved V genes explain under half, and the rest has no known cause. V and J calls and clone size come straight from that table; D and trimming were deduced from the DNA. For this sample there are some 2,000,000 clones; roughly 95% appear just once. Together, the top ten hold more than 0.1% of the sample.

This entry comes from a study of shared clonotypes between healthy human individuals (dated by TCRdb to the early 2020s). About the full investigation: The cohort comprised two women and a few men aged 18 to 49 years. Leukapheresis yielded between about 0.8 and 8.9 billion PBMCs per donor. Blood TCR repertoires of a handful of healthy adults were deeply sequenced to estimate repertoire size and the extent of clonotype sharing between individuals. For each donor, CD4 naive and CD4 memory were each run on three plates, CD8 naive on two plates, and CD8 memory on one plate. Libraries were prepared and TCR repertoires were sequenced by different laboratories using diverse techniques, in order to increase sequencing depth and limit assay-specific biases. Overall study results and their limits: Compared with non-shared clonotypes, clonotypes shared by all four sorted-subset donors had higher generation probabilities. Based on pairwise subsampling, the degree of clonotype sharing among donors was expected to be affected by sequencing depth. Across four donors, approximately 5% of naive CD4, approximately 4% of naive CD8, about 2.3% of memory CD4, and around 0.4% of memory CD8 clonotypes were shared. Incomplete sequencing was indicated by rarefaction of sorted-subset datasets, despite the large sequencing depth. The genetic and exposure-history diversity represented was limited by the small number of donors. Naive subsets generally had larger estimated clonotype richness than memory subsets did. Sampling was limited to blood, and TCR repertoires in tissue likely differ from TCR repertoires in blood.

The CDR3 starts with the cysteine, ends with the phenylalanine, and has 14 residues. Left in the record is the CDR3 DNA by itself, 42 bases read in frame from the first base. Trimming accounts for 4 bases at V and 4 bases at J, while the number of junction bases matched to no gene is 7. Per the germline V gene, SGHRS is the CDR1 and YFSETQ is the CDR2. Healthy HIV-negative adults with no recently reported acute infections or vaccinations were included as donors. All donors were Caucasian adults living in Nashville, Tennessee, USA. CD4+ T cells were enriched by magnetic negative selection, after which naive cells were positively selected on CD45RA and the negative fraction was taken as the memory subset. After blood collection by leukapheresis, PBMCs were isolated using Ficoll-Histopaque density gradient centrifugation and then cryopreserved in the vapor phase of liquid nitrogen. Analytical flow cytometry was used to check the purity and quantity of each magnetically sorted T cell population. From each sorted fraction, genomic DNA was isolated and quantified by UV absorbance on a Nanodrop 2000c.

Sequencing was carried out using naive CD4+ T cells sorted from blood. In light of the paper, this sample's cell subset or site label describes: CD45RA+ positively selected. This clonotype originated in a man between 18 and 35 years old in good health. The chain is assembled from TRBV5-1 and TRBJ2-7; 8 middle bases align to TRBD1. The base sequence is TGCGCCAGCAGCGTCGGACAGGGTTCGTACGAGCAGTACTTC. Translated, it gives CASSVGQGSYEQYF.